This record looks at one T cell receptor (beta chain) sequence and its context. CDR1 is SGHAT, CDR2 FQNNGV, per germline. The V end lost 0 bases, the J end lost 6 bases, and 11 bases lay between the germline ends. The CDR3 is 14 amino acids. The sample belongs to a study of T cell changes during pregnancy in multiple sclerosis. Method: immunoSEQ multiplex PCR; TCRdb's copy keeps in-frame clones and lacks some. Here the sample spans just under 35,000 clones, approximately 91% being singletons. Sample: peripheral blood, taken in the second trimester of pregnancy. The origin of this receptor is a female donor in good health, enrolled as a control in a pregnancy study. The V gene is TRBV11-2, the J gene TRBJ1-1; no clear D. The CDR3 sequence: CASSLDVGFSEAFF. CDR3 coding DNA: TGTGCCAGCAGCTTAGATGTGGGCTTCTCTGAAGCTTTCTTT. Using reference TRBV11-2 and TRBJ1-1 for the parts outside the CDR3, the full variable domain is EAGVAQSPRYKIIEKRQSVAFWCNPISGHATLYWYQQILGQGPKLLIQFQNNGVVDDSQLPKDRFSAERLKGVDSTLKIQPAKLEDSAVYLCASSLDVGFSEAFFGQGTRLTVV.